What follows are 30 T cell receptor beta chains derived from one specimen sequenced in a study of blood T cell repertoires in COVID-19. Sequenced by immunoSEQ multiplex PCR; TCRdb stores in-frame clones only, minus some. The sample shows 120,000 or so clones, 55% to 70% of them seen only once. Sequencing was performed on peripheral blood. All receptors derive from a woman aged 70-85 years with acute or convalescent COVID-19.

The chain carries TRBV28 and TRBJ2-4, with 7 bases fitting TRBD2. Germline CDR1 and CDR2: MDHEN and SYDVKM. Unmatched junction bases numbered 5, after V lost 2 bases and J lost 4 bases. The CDR3 loop spans 15 amino acids. CDR3 in DNA: TGTGCCAGCAGTTTACGGGGACTACTAAAAAACATTCAGTACTTC. Protein product: CASSLRGLLKNIQYF.

The gene calls are TRBV19 and TRBJ1-1; a possible D gene is TRBD1 (6 bases). The CDR3 covers 15 residues. V lost 7 bases to trimming and J lost 3 bases, with 18 bases between them. Per the germline V gene, CDR1 is LNHDA and CDR2 is SQIVND (reference sequence). CDR3 nucleotide sequence: TGTGCCAGTAATATCCCTAACACAGGGTACACTGAAGCTTTCTTT. It yields the protein CASNIPNTGYTEAFF.

This chain uses TRBV18 with TRBJ1-2; 7 nucleotides agree with TRBD1. The length of the CDR3 is 12 residues. CDR1 and CDR2 from the germline V gene are KGHSH and LQKENI. Trimming took 6 bases from V and 8 from J; bases not matched to a gene: 6. DNA of the CDR3: TGTGCCAGCTCCCACAGACAGGGAGGCTACACCTTC. Translation: CASSHRQGGYTF.

The gene calls are TRBV7-9 and TRBJ2-6; weak D call: TRBD1 (5 bases). The CDR3 has 18 residues. Germline lookup yields CDR1 SEHNR and CDR2 FQNEAQ (reference sequence). V lost 5 bases to trimming and J lost 2 bases, with 19 bases between them. CDR3 amino acids: CASSIIQDNQPGANVLTF. The DNA of the CDR3 is TGTGCCAGCAGCATAATACAGGACAACCAGCCTGGGGCCAACGTCCTGACTTTC.

The chain recombines TRBV7-3 with TRBJ2-2; 12 bases map to TRBD2. Trimming cost V 4 bases and J 0 bases; bases outside gene matches: 6. The CDR3 runs 18 residues. CDR1 and CDR2 from the germline V gene are SGHTA and FQGTGA. This CDR3 reads CASSSGLAGITNTGELFF. CDR3 sequence (DNA): TGTGCCAGCAGCTCGGGACTAGCGGGCATCACGAACACCGGGGAGCTGTTTTTT.

This rearrangement joins TRBV7-8 to TRBJ1-3; D may be TRBD1 (5 bases). The CDR3 has 16 residues. V lost 5 bases and J 4 bases, leaving 18 bases between the germline ends. Germline V gene data show CDR1 as SGHVS and CDR2 as FQNEAQ. The CDR3 DNA follows: TGTGCCAGCAGCAAAGAGGGACTCCCCCGGGGAAACACCATATATTTT. Translation gives CASSKEGLPRGNTIYF. The whole variable domain, filled in from reference TRBV7-8 and TRBJ1-3, reads GAGVSQSPRYKVAKRGQDVALRCDPISGHVSLFWYQQALGQGPEFLTYFQNEAQLDKSGLPSDRFFAERPEGSVSTLKIQRTQQEDSAVYLCASSKEGLPRGNTIYFGEGSWLTVV.

This chain connects TRBV5-5 to TRBJ2-7; TRBD1 matches 8 bases. In germline, CDR1 is SGHKS, CDR2 YYEKEE (reference sequence). The CDR3 covers 14 residues. Trimming took 3 bases from V and 6 from J; bases not matched to a gene: 8. CDR3 region: CASSSRTGFGEQYF. In DNA, the CDR3 is TGTGCCAGCAGCTCCCGGACAGGGTTCGGCGAGCAGTACTTC. Combining the CDR3 with reference TRBV5-5 and TRBJ2-7 gives the whole variable domain DAGVTQSPTHLIKTRGQQVTLRCSPISGHKSVSWYQQVLGQGPQFIFQYYEKEERGRGNFPDRFSARQFPNYSSELNVNALLLGDSALYLCASSSRTGFGEQYFGPGTRLTVT.

The genes are TRBV7-9 and TRBJ1-6, with D perhaps matching TRBD1 (5 bases). V was trimmed by 5 bases and J by 7 bases, leaving 15 bases between them. CDR1 SEHNR and CDR2 FQNEAQ come from the germline V gene (reference sequence). This CDR3 comprises 15 residues. The CDR3 here is CASSPSAGWNSPLHF. The CDR3 DNA reads as TGTGCCAGCAGCCCGTCAGCAGGGTGGAATTCACCCCTCCACTTT.

V is TRBV30 and J is TRBJ2-7, with a weak D call TRBD2 (7 bases). V lost 3 bases and J 6 bases, leaving 15 bases between the germline ends. There are 13 residues in the CDR3. Germline CDR1 is GTSNPN and CDR2 is SVGIG (reference sequence). CDR3 protein: CAWREGGHSEQYF. CDR3 DNA sequence: TGTGCCTGGAGGGAGGGGGGGCACAGCGAGCAGTACTTC.

The chain uses TRBV10-3 and TRBJ2-1; 12 nucleotides align to TRBD2. Trimming at V came to 5 bases and at J to 8 bases, leaving 7 bases not matched to a gene. Germline CDR1 is ENHRY and CDR2 is SYGVKD. The CDR3 consists of 15 residues. In nucleotides, the CDR3 is TGTGCCATCAGTCCCCGGACTAGCGGGACGGATGAGCAGTTCTTC. Translation gives CAISPRTSGTDEQFF.

This clone was seen a few times. The V gene is TRBV2, the J gene TRBJ1-2; D remains ambiguous. V lost 5 bases and J 4 bases, leaving 11 bases between the germline ends. The CDR3 totals 13 residues. The germline V gene has CDR1 SNHLY and CDR2 FYNNEI. CDR3 sequence: CASSPEEFYGYTF. CDR3 bases: TGTGCCAGCAGTCCAGAGGAATTCTATGGCTACACCTTC.

This chain uses TRBV10-1 with TRBJ1-1, with D perhaps matching TRBD1 (6 bases). Trimming took off 2 bases at V and 4 bases at J, with 20 bases between the two ends. This CDR3 spans 17 amino acids. Germline V lookup: CDR1 WNHNN, CDR2 SYGVQD (reference sequence). The DNA of the CDR3 is TGCGCCAGCAGTGAGAATGAGGGGGTACAAGGGCTCACTGAAGCTTTCTTT. This encodes CASSENEGVQGLTEAFF.

The chain links TRBV3-1 (or the pseudogene TRBV3-2) to TRBJ1-6; the D is unclear. There are 15 residues in the CDR3. Trimming pared 0 bases from V and 9 bases from J, leaving 12 bases between. From germline, CDR1 is LGHDT and CDR2 YNNKEL (reference sequence). In DNA, the CDR3 is TGTGCCAGCAGCCAAGATTCCGGTCGGGGTTCACCCCTCCACTTT. This translates into CASSQDSGRGSPLHF.

The rearrangement uses TRBV6-5 and TRBJ2-3; tentatively, D is TRBD2 (5 bases). Germline CDR1 and CDR2: MNHEY and SVGAGI. V was trimmed by 6 bases and J by 3 bases, leaving 16 bases between them. The CDR3 spans 15 residues. CDR3 in amino acids: CASSLDGGPTDTQYF. The CDR3 DNA is TGTGCCAGCAGCCTGGATGGCGGGCCGACAGATACGCAGTATTTT.

The V gene is TRBV19, the J gene TRBJ1-5, with a weak D call TRBD1 (6 bases). Germline loops: CDR1 LNHDA, CDR2 SQIVND (reference sequence). The ends were cut back, 6 bases at V and 4 bases at J, with 13 bases in the middle. CDR3 size: 14 residues. The CDR3 DNA is TGTGCCAGTAGACCGGGACACCAAAATCAGCCCCAGCATTTT. Amino acid sequence: CASRPGHQNQPQHF.

J is TRBJ2-2 and V is TRBV28; the match to TRBD2 covers 8 bases. CDR1 and CDR2 (germline): MDHEN, SYDVKM. CDR3 length equals 16 residues. J gave up 5 bases and V 3 bases, and 8 bases lay outside the gene matches. CDR3 nucleotide sequence: TGTGCCAGCAGTTTTACTTACAGCGGGAGAACCGGGGAGCTGTTTTTT. Its protein is CASSFTYSGRTGELFF. Using reference TRBV28 and TRBJ2-2 for the parts outside the CDR3, the full variable domain is DVKVTQSSRYLVKRTGEKVFLECVQDMDHENMFWYRQDPGLGLRLIYFSYDVKMKEKGDIPEGYSVSREKKERFSLILESASTNQTSMYLCASSFTYSGRTGELFFGEGSRLTVL.

This clone was detected ten times or more. This chain links TRBV29-1 with TRBJ1-1, with TRBD1 matching 8 bases. The CDR3 length is 13 residues. The germline V gene encodes CDR1 SQVTM and CDR2 ANQGSEA. Trimming at V came to 6 bases and at J to 7 bases, leaving 10 bases not matched to a gene. The CDR3 protein is CSVHRTGKGEAFF. The CDR3 coding sequence is TGCAGCGTACATCGGACAGGGAAGGGTGAAGCTTTCTTT.

This rearrangement joins TRBV28 to TRBJ1-1; 10 nucleotides align to TRBD1. The germline gives CDR1 MDHEN, CDR2 SYDVKM. Unmatched junction bases numbered 1, after V lost 5 bases and J lost 1 base. This CDR3 has 14 amino acids. In nucleotides, the CDR3 is TGTGCCAGCAGTAGGACAGGGGGGAACACTGAAGCTTTCTTT. Translated: CASSRTGGNTEAFF. Combining the CDR3 with reference TRBV28 and TRBJ1-1 gives the whole variable domain DVKVTQSSRYLVKRTGEKVFLECVQDMDHENMFWYRQDPGLGLRLIYFSYDVKMKEKGDIPEGYSVSREKKERFSLILESASTNQTSMYLCASSRTGGNTEAFFGQGTRLTVV.

This clone came up a few times. The chain is built from TRBV7-9 and TRBJ1-3, with D possibly TRBD1 on 5 matching bases. The CDR3 has 15 amino acids. V was shortened by 0 bases and J by 2 bases, with 8 bases between the two germline ends. Germline values: CDR1 SEHNR, CDR2 FQNEAQ (reference sequence). DNA of the CDR3: TGTGCCAGCAGCTTAGCGCAGGGTCCTGGAAACACCATATATTTT. This gives the protein CASSLAQGPGNTIYF.

On this clone: One end of the junction is discordant with germline, which a read error may explain. V and J are TRBV7-2 and TRBJ2-3; D not resolved. The CDR3 extends over 17 amino acids. Germline CDR1 is SGHTA and CDR2 is FQGNSA. The CDR3 nucleotides are TGTGCCAGCAGCTTAGTCGCTATTCGGCATAGCATAGATACGCAGTATTTT. This translates into CASSLVAIRHSIDTQYF.

This clone was seen a handful of times. The chain links TRBV12-5 to TRBJ2-3; possible D gene TRBD1, 7 bases. This CDR3 region has 14 residues. V lost 5 bases to trimming and J lost 5 bases, with 14 bases between them. Germline values: CDR1 LGHNT, CDR2 FRNRAP. Written as DNA, the CDR3 is TGTGCTAGTGGTCCCAGGGGGGCTGTAGATACGCAGTATTTT. This gives the protein CASGPRGAVDTQYF.

V gene TRBV10-3 combines with J gene TRBJ2-7; TRBD2 matches 14 bases. This CDR3 region has 15 residues. Per the germline V gene, CDR1 is ENHRY and CDR2 is SYGVKD. The V gene end was trimmed by 1 base and the J gene end by 6 bases; junction bases not matched to a gene: 2. The CDR3 nucleotides read TGTGCCATCAGTGAGTTCGGACTAGCGGGAGGCGAGCAGTACTTC. Its protein product is CAISEFGLAGGEQYF.

The chain employs TRBV14 and TRBJ2-7; D may be TRBD2 (6 bases). Per germline, CDR1 SGHDN and CDR2 FVKESK. V was pared by 4 bases and J by 7 bases, with 23 bases between. This CDR3 is built from 16 residues. CDR3 in amino acids: CASSPLGGGASGEQYF. CDR3 nucleotides: TGTGCCAGCAGCCCCTTGGGAGGAGGAGCCTCGGGTGAGCAGTACTTC.

This clone appeared a few times. This sequence joins TRBV11-2 and TRBJ2-5; 7 nucleotides line up with TRBD1. After removal of 3 bases from V and 1 base from J, the junction contained 2 bases not matched to a gene. CDR1 and CDR2 from the germline V gene are SGHAT and FQNNGV. The CDR3 has 14 residues. CDR3 nucleotide sequence: TGTGCCAGCAGCTTCGGACAGGCCCAAGAGACCCAGTACTTC. Residues: CASSFGQAQETQYF. Full variable domain (remainder filled in from reference TRBV11-2 and TRBJ2-5): EAGVAQSPRYKIIEKRQSVAFWCNPISGHATLYWYQQILGQGPKLLIQFQNNGVVDDSQLPKDRFSAERLKGVDSTLKIQPAKLEDSAVYLCASSFGQAQETQYFGPGTRLLVL.

This chain uses TRBV6-5 with TRBJ2-7; TRBD2 might be the D (5 bases). Germline V lookup: CDR1 MNHEY, CDR2 SVGAGI. Trimming removed 4 bases at V and 4 bases at J, with 14 bases between. The CDR3 has 14 residues. In DNA form, the CDR3 reads TGTGCCAGCAGTTTATACCCGGGAAGATACGAGCAGTACTTC. It translates to CASSLYPGRYEQYF.

This clone was detected only a few times. The DNA for the CDR3 is TGTGCCAGCAGCTTGGAAGGGGTTGGCTCACCCCTCCACTTT. It specifies CASSLEGVGSPLHF. The chain employs TRBV5-4 and TRBJ1-6; possible D gene TRBD1, 5 bases. The CDR3 spans 14 residues. Per the germline V gene, CDR1 is SGHNT and CDR2 is YYREEE (reference sequence). The germline V and J ends were trimmed by 0 bases and 10 bases, with 11 bases remaining between them.

The chain carries TRBV6-5 and TRBJ1-3; TRBD1 aligns across 7 bases. The CDR3 sequence is 13 residues long. V was clipped by 5 bases and J by 9 bases; unmatched bases: 7. Germline lookup yields CDR1 MNHEY and CDR2 SVGAGI. CDR3 sequence: CASSRTRDSTIYF. For the CDR3, the DNA is TGTGCCAGCAGTCGAACCCGGGACAGCACCATATATTTT.

This chain links TRBV18 with TRBJ2-7; D is perhaps TRBD2 (5 bases). The V gene lost 2 bases and the J gene lost 4 bases, with 9 bases spanning the gap. The CDR3 loop spans 13 amino acids. Germline V lookup: CDR1 KGHSH, CDR2 LQKENI. The CDR3 region is CASSPKLGYEQYF. As DNA, the CDR3 is TGTGCCAGCTCACCAAAACTAGGTTACGAGCAGTACTTC. Together with reference TRBV18 and TRBJ2-7, the CDR3 gives the full variable domain: NAGVMQNPRHLVRRRGQEARLRCSPMKGHSHVYWYRQLPEEGLKFMVYLQKENIIDESGMPKERFSAEFPKEGPSILRIQQVVRGDSAAYFCASSPKLGYEQYFGPGTRLTVT.

The chain recombines TRBV24-1 with TRBJ1-2; no reliable D call. The V end lost 2 bases, the J end lost 1 base, and 19 bases lay between the germline ends. Germline loops: CDR1 KGHDR, CDR2 SFDVKD. The CDR3 consists of 18 residues. The CDR3, as DNA: TGTGCCACCAGTGATTCTAATTCTCCCGGGGTGATTAACTATGGCTACACCTTC. Translation gives CATSDSNSPGVINYGYTF.

This sequence joins TRBV4-2 and TRBJ2-7; D is uncertain. This CDR3 spans 15 amino acids. Germline values: CDR1 LGHNA, CDR2 YNFKEQ. V gave up 4 bases and J gave up 0 bases, with 13 bases separating them. CDR3 sequence reads: CASSLAAQSSYEQYF. The CDR3 region has the DNA TGTGCCAGCAGCCTTGCAGCGCAGAGCTCCTACGAGCAGTACTTC.